This T cell receptor (beta chain) was identified during a study of T cell repertoires in cytomegalovirus infection. Study in general: Peptides in the study included HLA-C-restricted and HLA-B-restricted CMV epitopes.

This clonotype turned up a few times. No antigen is known for it. The CDR3 covers 16 residues. The germline V gene has CDR1 SGHKS and CDR2 YYEKEE (reference sequence). J lost 4 bases, V lost 0 bases, and 9 bases had no gene match. TCRdb passed the reads through MiXCR, listing each CDR3 protein once. The table has about a million distinct CDR3 sequences, less than 35% seen once. The rearrangement links TRBV5-5 to TRBJ2-7; TRBD1 aligns across 8 bases. The sequences come from cultured CD8+ T cells from PBMCs, collected from culture after CMV antigen stimulation. The sequence was collected from a human donor in good health (CMV status not recorded). Some clones in this sample may be carry-over from other donors' samples. CDR3 sequence: CASSLGPGQEGYEQYF. The CDR3 nucleotides are TGTGCCAGCAGCTTGGGACCGGGACAGGAGGGTTACGAGCAGTACTTC. The variable domain in full, completed from reference TRBV5-5 and TRBJ2-7, reads DAGVTQSPTHLIKTRGQQVTLRCSPISGHKSVSWYQQVLGQGPQFIFQYYEKEERGRGNFPDRFSARQFPNYSSELNVNALLLGDSALYLCASSLGPGQEGYEQYFGPGTRLTVT.